This passage covers 20 T cell receptor beta chains from one sample sequenced in a study of T cell changes during pregnancy in multiple sclerosis. Produced via immunoSEQ multiplex PCR; TCRdb's table is partial and in-frame only. The sample has under 100,000 clones, nearly 95% seen once. This specimen was peripheral blood, taken in the second trimester of pregnancy. These receptors all come from a female donor with multiple sclerosis, enrolled in a pregnancy study.

The chain uses TRBV27 and TRBJ1-2; TRBD1 might be the D (5 bases). Germline V gene data show CDR1 as MNHEY and CDR2 as SMNVEV (reference sequence). The ends were cut back, 6 bases at V and 5 bases at J, with 16 bases in the middle. CDR3 length equals 14 residues. The CDR3 DNA follows: TGTGCCAGCAGCCCATATATGGGGGGTTATGGCTACACCTTC. Translating gives CASSPYMGGYGYTF.

The CDR3 reads CASRETGETGELFF. Here the CDR3 DNA reads TGTGCCAGTCGGGAAACAGGGGAGACCGGGGAGCTGTTTTTT. The chain joins TRBV14 to TRBJ2-2, with 7 bases identical to TRBD1. The V gene's germline CDR1 is SGHDN and CDR2 FVKESK. The CDR3 runs to 14 residues. Trimming cost V 9 bases and J 5 bases; bases outside gene matches: 9.

This sequence joins TRBV2 and TRBJ1-2, with a possible D match to TRBD1 (5 bases). The CDR3 loop spans 13 amino acids. CDR1 and CDR2 (germline): SNHLY, FYNNEI. The germline V and J ends were trimmed by 7 bases and 10 bases, with 19 bases remaining between them. The CDR3 DNA is TGTGCCAGCATGGGACTGGCCCATTTCGACTACACCTTC. This sequence encodes CASMGLAHFDYTF.

The genes are TRBV18 and TRBJ1-1, with 8 bases that match TRBD1. The trim removed 5 bases at V and 7 bases at J, leaving 6 bases unmatched. Germline CDR1 reads KGHSH; CDR2 reads LQKENI. The CDR3 is 13 amino acids. CDR3 DNA sequence: TGTGCCAGCTCAAGCGGACAGGGCGATGAAGCTTTCTTT. Translation gives CASSSGQGDEAFF.

The chain carries TRBV19 and TRBJ1-5, with TRBD1 matching 9 bases. CDR1 is LNHDA, CDR2 SQIVND, per germline (reference sequence). With 7 bases clipped from V and 2 bases from J, the junction kept 3 bases outside the gene matches. The CDR3 has 14 residues. The CDR3 spells CASNRGRGNQPQHF. The CDR3 bases are TGTGCCAGTAACAGGGGGCGAGGCAATCAGCCCCAGCATTTT.

This rearrangement joins TRBV28 to TRBJ1-2; TRBD1 matches at 9 bases. The germline gives CDR1 MDHEN, CDR2 SYDVKM. V shed 2 bases, J shed 3 bases, and the junction held 4 bases outside the gene matches. This CDR3 has 15 amino acids. The CDR3 sequence: CASSLGTGNHYGYTF. CDR3 bases: TGTGCCAGCAGTTTAGGGACAGGGAATCACTATGGCTACACCTTC.

The genes are TRBV13 and TRBJ1-5; 7 nucleotides agree with TRBD1. The CDR3 has 13 residues. V shed 5 bases, J shed 8 bases, and the junction held 6 bases outside the gene matches. Per germline, CDR1 PRHDT and CDR2 FYEKMQ (reference sequence). The CDR3 region is CASSLGQREPQHF. CDR3 nucleotide sequence: TGTGCCAGCAGCCTGGGACAGCGAGAGCCCCAGCATTTT.

The chain is built from TRBV6-5 and TRBJ2-7, with D unclear. Trimming cost V 4 bases and J 0 bases, with 10 bases left between them. This CDR3 has 14 residues. CDR1 is MNHEY and CDR2 is SVGAGI in the germline V gene. CDR3 sequence: CASSFGGSSYEQYF. CDR3 DNA: TGTGCCAGCAGTTTTGGCGGCAGCTCCTACGAGCAGTACTTC.

J is TRBJ2-7 and V is TRBV2, with D maybe TRBD2 (5 bases). From germline, CDR1 is SNHLY and CDR2 FYNNEI. The CDR3 covers 14 residues. V dropped 7 bases and J dropped 9 bases, with 22 bases sitting between them. The CDR3 nucleotides read TGTGCCAGCACTGATCCAGGAGGTAAAGCGCGGCAGTACTTC. Its translation is CASTDPGGKARQYF.

J is TRBJ2-5 and V is TRBV6-1; possible D gene TRBD1, 6 bases. V was trimmed by 6 bases and J by 4 bases, leaving 15 bases between them. Germline assignment: CDR1 MNHNS and CDR2 SASEGT. This CDR3 has 14 amino acids. DNA for the CDR3: TGTGCCAGCAGCCGGCCAGGGGCATCAGAGACCCAGTACTTC. Amino acids: CASSRPGASETQYF.

This clone came up once. V usage is TRBV4-1 and J usage is TRBJ1-5, with 8 positions matching TRBD1. The junction had 7 bases not matched to a gene; V was cut back by 3 bases and J by 6 bases. Germline loops: CDR1 MGHRA, CDR2 YSYEKL. The CDR3 spans 15 residues. CDR3 DNA sequence: TGCGCCAGCAGCCATGGTCAGGGGGCCGGTCAGCCCCAGCATTTT. Protein product: CASSHGQGAGQPQHF.

The V and J genes are TRBV9 and TRBJ2-3, with D possibly TRBD1 on 5 matching bases. CDR3 length equals 15 residues. Germline V gene lookup returns CDR1 SGDLS and CDR2 YYNGEE. Trimming shortened V by 0 bases and J by 3 bases, and 11 bases separated the two germline ends. The CDR3 DNA follows: TGTGCCAGCAGCGTAGGGGGCGCGAGTACAGATACGCAGTATTTT. This encodes CASSVGGASTDTQYF.

The chain combines TRBV7-2 with TRBJ2-1, with TRBD2 matching over 8 bases. The length of the CDR3 is 16 residues. The germline V gene encodes CDR1 SGHTA and CDR2 FQGNSA. The V and J ends lost 1 base and 4 bases, in that order; junction bases with no gene match: 6. CDR3 in DNA: TGTGCCAGCAGCTTAGTAGGTAGCGGGAAGTACAATGAGCAGTTCTTC. This codes for CASSLVGSGKYNEQFF.

The J gene is TRBJ1-5, the V gene TRBV6-4, with TRBD1 as a possible D gene (5 bases). This CDR3 comprises 15 residues. Trimming pared 5 bases from V and 7 bases from J, leaving 18 bases between. Looked up from germline, CDR1 is MRHNA and CDR2 is SNTAGT. CDR3 amino acids: CASSPRGGTGQPQHF. CDR3 DNA: TGTGCCAGCAGTCCGCGGGGGGGTACGGGCCAGCCCCAGCATTTT.

In its sample, this clone was seen a few times. This chain joins TRBV7-8 and TRBJ2-3, with a tentative D call TRBD1 (6 bases). Germline V gene sequence: CDR1 SGHVS, CDR2 FQNEAQ. CDR3 size: 14 residues. Trimming took off 5 bases at V and 6 bases at J, with 15 bases between the two ends. In DNA, the CDR3 is TGTGCCAGCAGCCCACAGGGATTTGGGGATACGCAGTATTTT. It encodes CASSPQGFGDTQYF.

This sequence joins TRBV19 and TRBJ2-1, with 10 bases fitting TRBD2. The CDR3 spans 17 residues. In germline, CDR1 is LNHDA, CDR2 SQIVND (reference sequence). V lost 2 bases to trimming and J lost 3 bases; unmatched junction nucleotides: 7. CDR3 DNA sequence: TGTGCCAGTAGTATAACCCACAGCGGGAGGGTCTACAATGAGCAGTTCTTC. This gives the protein CASSITHSGRVYNEQFF.

The chain uses TRBV15 and TRBJ2-1; 13 bases are shared with TRBD2. Germline CDR1 LNHNV, CDR2 YYDKDF (reference sequence). V trimming: 1 base; J trimming: 8 bases; junction bases outside the gene matches: 5. CDR3 length: 16 residues. CDR3 loop: CATSRGGTSGIYEQFF. DNA for the CDR3: TGTGCCACCAGCAGAGGAGGGACTAGCGGGATCTATGAGCAGTTCTTC.

The V gene is TRBV28, the J gene TRBJ2-1; a possible D gene is TRBD1 (5 bases). Trimming removed 2 bases at V and 8 bases at J, with 13 bases between. The germline gives CDR1 MDHEN, CDR2 SYDVKM. This CDR3 has 14 residues. CDR3 in DNA: TGTGCCAGCAGTTTAACCCCAGGGTGGGATGAGCAGTTCTTC. Translation gives CASSLTPGWDEQFF.

The V call is TRBV19, the J call TRBJ1-1; 7 bases agree with TRBD1. The length of the CDR3 is 17 residues. Trimming took 5 bases from V and 0 from J; bases not matched to a gene: 12. CDR1 and CDR2 from the germline V gene are LNHDA and SQIVND (reference sequence). CDR3 bases: TGTGCCAGTAGTCTGGGACCCCCCAGGGGGATGAACACTGAAGCTTTCTTT. The encoded protein is CASSLGPPRGMNTEAFF.

The CDR3 loop is CASSGRRGYTF. The CDR3 DNA is TGTGCCAGCAGTGGCCGGAGGGGCTACACCTTC. V gene TRBV25-1 combines with J gene TRBJ1-2; D ambiguous. The V gene lost 4 bases and the J gene lost 8 bases, with 8 bases spanning the gap. Germline V CDR1 and CDR2: MGHDK, SYGVNS. There are 11 residues in the CDR3.